The TCR beta chain described here comes from a study of T-cell memory formation after mild COVID-19. Across the whole study: The TCR clusters were mostly specific to one donor. Whole-study results and caveats: Contracting clones localized mainly to CM and EM when CD4+ and mainly to EMRA when CD8+.

CDR1 is DFQATT, CDR2 SNEGSKA, per germline (reference sequence). The CDR3 spans 12 residues. Trimming removed 5 bases at V and 3 bases at J, with 8 bases between. A single record per CDR3 protein comes from TCRdb applying MiXCR to the 5' RACE reads. The sample lists around 300,000 distinct CDR3 sequences; roughly a fifth were seen once. There are many counts of this clonotype. The antigen remains undetermined. The sequence derives from a man aged 18-30 years who had mild COVID-19 (a few samples of this study predate the infection). Cell type and time point are not known. The material sequenced was PBMCs or a T cell subset sorted from them (not recorded which). The chain joins TRBV20-1 to TRBJ1-5; D is undetermined. In DNA, the CDR3 is TGCAGTGCTCCCGTCCCCAATCAGCCCCAGCATTTT. Translated: CSAPVPNQPQHF.